The rows below give T cell receptor beta chains drawn from one sample of a study of blood T cell repertoires in COVID-19. Repertoires were generated with immunoSEQ multiplex PCR, while TCRdb's copy carries only in-frame clones and drops some. Of some 280,000 clones listed, 85% are singletons. The sample was peripheral blood. The source of these receptors is a woman between 45 and 60 years old with active or convalescent COVID-19. CDR3s include the opening cysteine and the closing phenylalanine or tryptophan. A D gene is named only where the DNA matches it firmly. Only some rows state a clone size, as once, few, many or a class for expanded clones.

len	v_gene	j_gene	abundance	d_gene	CDR3aa	CDR3nt
15	TRBV6-5	TRBJ2-7	once	TRBD2	CASSSMGGRRYEQYF	TGTGCCAGCAGTTCCATGGGCGGGAGGAGGTACGAGCAGTACTTC
14	TRBV28	TRBJ2-5	-	-	CASSPYGLQETQYF	TGTGCCAGCAGCCCTTACGGACTACAAGAGACCCAGTACTTC
13	TRBV5-1	TRBJ1-1	-	TRBD1	CASRQGVNTEAFF	TGCGCCAGTCGACAGGGGGTAAACACTGAAGCTTTCTTT
17	TRBV28	TRBJ2-6	-	TRBD1	CASSAGTGLSGANVLTF	TGTGCCAGCAGTGCCGGGACAGGACTCTCTGGGGCCAACGTCCTGACTTTC
16	TRBV7-9	TRBJ2-3	-	TRBD1	CASSLGGSLQGDTQYF	TGTGCCAGCAGCTTAGGGGGATCCCTACAGGGGGATACGCAGTATTTT
16	TRBV6-4	TRBJ2-4	-	TRBD1	CASSDSAGGGKNIQYF	TGTGCCAGCAGTGACTCGGCAGGGGGCGGCAAAAACATTCAGTACTTC
14	TRBV19	TRBJ1-1	-	TRBD1	CASRTGSMNTEAFF	TGTGCCAGTCGGACAGGCTCCATGAACACTGAAGCTTTCTTT
15	TRBV11-2	TRBJ2-4	-	TRBD1	CASSPFRTGDNIQYF	TGTGCCAGCAGCCCCTTTAGGACAGGGGACAACATTCAGTACTTC
16	TRBV4-1	TRBJ1-1	-	TRBD1	CASSQARGQANTEAFF	TGCGCCAGCAGCCAAGCTCGGGGACAGGCGAACACTGAAGCTTTCTTT
14	TRBV6-6	TRBJ1-3	few	-	CASSKGMLENTIYF	TGTGCCAGCAGTAAGGGGATGCTTGAGAACACCATATATTTT
13	TRBV5-1	TRBJ1-1	-	-	CASSLVGDTEAFF	TGCGCCAGCAGCTTGGTAGGGGACACTGAAGCTTTCTTT
13	TRBV6-4	TRBJ1-1	-	-	CASSHMRNTEAFF	TGTGCCAGCAGTCATATGAGGAACACTGAAGCTTTCTTT
17	TRBV7-9	TRBJ2-4	-	TRBD2	CASSPGEGGRSDDIQYF	TGTGCCAGCAGCCCCGGGGAGGGAGGTCGGTCGGATGACATTCAGTACTTC
15	TRBV24-1	TRBJ2-5	-	TRBD2	CATSSAGGPGETQYF	TGTGCCACCAGTTCAGCGGGAGGGCCGGGGGAGACCCAGTACTTC
14	TRBV6-5	TRBJ1-3	once	-	CASTAGVMGNTIYF	TGTGCCAGCACGGCCGGGGTGATGGGAAACACCATATATTTT
15	TRBV7-8	TRBJ2-1	-	-	CASSPTGTFYNEQFF	TGTGCCAGCAGCCCCACCGGGACTTTCTACAATGAGCAGTTCTTC
14	TRBV5-5	TRBJ1-2	once	-	CASSFPQGPGGYTF	TGTGCCAGCAGCTTCCCCCAGGGGCCGGGTGGCTACACCTTC
19	TRBV5-1	TRBJ1-4	-	TRBD1	CASSWGDRGSPTTNEKLFF	TGCGCCAGCAGCTGGGGGGACAGGGGAAGCCCGACAACTAATGAAAAACTGTTTTTT
16	TRBV3-1/TRBV3-2	TRBJ1-3	-	-	CASSQGRIDSGNTIYF	TGTGCCAGCAGCCAGGGCCGGATAGACTCTGGAAACACCATATATTTT
16	TRBV28	TRBJ1-1	-	-	CASSGGGASSNTEAFF	TGTGCCAGCAGTGGAGGAGGGGCCAGTTCGAACACTGAAGCTTTCTTT
15	TRBV16	TRBJ1-1	-	TRBD1	CASSLNRGGVSEAFF	TGTGCCAGCAGCCTTAACAGGGGCGGTGTCTCTGAAGCTTTCTTT
14	TRBV5-4	TRBJ2-7	-	-	CASSPNYRSYEQYF	TGTGCCAGCAGCCCCAACTATCGCTCCTACGAGCAGTACTTC
13	TRBV11-3	TRBJ1-2	-	TRBD1	CASSKDRAYGYTF	TGTGCCAGCAGCAAGGACAGGGCGTATGGCTACACCTTC
12	TRBV29-1	TRBJ1-1	-	-	CSVSQGTPEAFF	TGCAGCGTTTCCCAGGGGACACCTGAAGCTTTCTTT
13	TRBV29-1	TRBJ2-1	-	-	CSVDRQDHRGQFF	TGCAGCGTTGACAGACAGGATCACCGGGGGCAGTTCTTC
16	TRBV25-1	TRBJ1-6	-	-	CASSEFGLMGSSPLHF	TGTGCCAGCAGTGAATTCGGACTCATGGGTAGTTCACCCCTCCACTTT
18	TRBV19	TRBJ2-7	few	TRBD1	CASRRPDDDRASSYEQYF	TGTGCCAGCAGACGCCCCGACGATGACAGGGCAAGCTCCTACGAGCAGTACTTC
13	TRBV6-5	TRBJ1-1	-	-	CASSYTGTGKAFF	TGTGCCAGCAGTTACACCGGTACAGGGAAAGCTTTCTTT
15	TRBV5-1	TRBJ1-2	-	TRBD1	CASSLAGQSNYGYTF	TGCGCCAGCAGCCTGGCGGGACAGTCTAACTATGGCTACACCTTC
17	TRBV27	TRBJ2-1	-	-	CASSLNSLQHKLNEQFF	TGTGCCAGCAGTTTAAATTCACTACAACATAAACTTAATGAGCAGTTCTTC
12	TRBV6-5	TRBJ1-6	-	-	CASSNRVSPLHF	TGTGCCAGCAGTAACAGGGTTTCACCCCTCCACTTT
16	TRBV15	TRBJ1-1	-	-	CATSRDIGGSGTEAFF	TGTGCCACCAGCAGAGATATCGGAGGGTCGGGCACTGAAGCTTTCTTT
18	TRBV28	TRBJ1-5	-	TRBD1	CASLSYRGAISSNQPQHF	TGTGCCAGCCTCTCCTACAGGGGGGCTATATCGAGCAATCAGCCCCAGCATTTT
14	TRBV25-1	TRBJ1-2	-	-	CASTFRGPNYGYTF	TGTGCCAGCACCTTTAGGGGCCCAAACTATGGCTACACCTTC
16	TRBV29-1	TRBJ2-1	-	TRBD2	CSAQTSGRISYNEQFF	TGCAGCGCACAGACTAGCGGGAGAATCTCCTACAATGAGCAGTTCTTC
16	TRBV19	TRBJ2-5	-	TRBD2	CASSVAHSSGGETQYF	TGTGCCAGTAGCGTCGCCCATAGTAGCGGGGGAGAGACCCAGTACTTC
14	TRBV7-6	TRBJ2-7	-	TRBD1	CASSLGIAGGEQYF	TGTGCCAGCAGCTTAGGTATAGCAGGGGGCGAGCAGTACTTC
13	TRBV15	TRBJ2-7	-	-	CATSFPGSYEQYF	TGTGCCACCAGCTTTCCGGGTTCCTACGAGCAGTACTTC
16	TRBV5-1	TRBJ1-2	-	TRBD1	CASSLAGTGVLVDYTF	TGCGCCAGCAGCTTGGCTGGGACAGGGGTGCTGGTAGACTACACCTTC
15	TRBV7-2	TRBJ1-3	-	-	CASSRQGQSGNTIYF	TGTGCCAGCAGTCGCCAGGGGCAATCTGGAAACACCATATATTTT
14	TRBV6-1	TRBJ1-1	-	-	CASSETGPRAEAFF	TGTGCCAGCAGTGAAACAGGGCCGAGGGCTGAAGCTTTCTTT
21	TRBV3-1/TRBV3-2	TRBJ1-5	-	TRBD1	CASRSSLGQGGLKRGNQPQHF	TGTGCCAGCCGATCCTCTCTCGGACAGGGGGGATTGAAGAGAGGCAATCAGCCCCAGCATTTT
15	TRBV19	TRBJ2-1	once	-	CASSGPAGSYNEQFF	TGTGCCAGTAGTGGCCCAGCGGGTTCTTACAATGAGCAGTTCTTC
14	TRBV5-1	TRBJ2-7	-	-	CASSPVESWYEQYF	TGCGCCAGCAGCCCGGTTGAGTCCTGGTACGAGCAGTACTTC
15	TRBV5-1	TRBJ1-6	-	TRBD1	CASSLRRQGSSPLHF	TGCGCCAGCAGCTTAAGGAGACAGGGAAGTTCACCCCTCCACTTT
21	TRBV27	TRBJ2-7	-	TRBD2	CASSPTELDSGMLPEVYEQYF	TGTGCCAGCAGTCCCACCGAATTGGATAGCGGGATGCTTCCAGAGGTCTACGAGCAGTACTTC
16	TRBV19	TRBJ2-5	-	-	CASSRSGVWKEETQYF	TGTGCCAGTAGTCGTTCGGGAGTATGGAAGGAAGAGACCCAGTACTTC
13	TRBV10-2	TRBJ1-2	-	-	CASSVTGRGGYTF	TGCGCCAGCAGTGTTACGGGAAGAGGTGGCTACACCTTC
16	TRBV5-4	TRBJ1-2	-	TRBD1	CASSLRDRAKNYGYTF	TGTGCCAGCAGCTTACGGGACAGGGCGAAGAACTATGGCTACACCTTC